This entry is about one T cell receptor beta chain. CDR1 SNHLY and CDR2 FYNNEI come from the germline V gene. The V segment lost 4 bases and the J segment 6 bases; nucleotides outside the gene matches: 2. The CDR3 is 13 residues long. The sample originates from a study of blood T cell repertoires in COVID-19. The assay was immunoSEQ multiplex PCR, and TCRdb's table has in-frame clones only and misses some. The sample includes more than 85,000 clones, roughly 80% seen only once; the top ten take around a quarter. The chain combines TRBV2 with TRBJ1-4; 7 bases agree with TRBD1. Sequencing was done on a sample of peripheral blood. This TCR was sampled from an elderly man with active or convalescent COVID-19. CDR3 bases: TGTGCCAGCAGTGTAACAGGGGATGAAAAACTGTTTTTT. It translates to CASSVTGDEKLFF.